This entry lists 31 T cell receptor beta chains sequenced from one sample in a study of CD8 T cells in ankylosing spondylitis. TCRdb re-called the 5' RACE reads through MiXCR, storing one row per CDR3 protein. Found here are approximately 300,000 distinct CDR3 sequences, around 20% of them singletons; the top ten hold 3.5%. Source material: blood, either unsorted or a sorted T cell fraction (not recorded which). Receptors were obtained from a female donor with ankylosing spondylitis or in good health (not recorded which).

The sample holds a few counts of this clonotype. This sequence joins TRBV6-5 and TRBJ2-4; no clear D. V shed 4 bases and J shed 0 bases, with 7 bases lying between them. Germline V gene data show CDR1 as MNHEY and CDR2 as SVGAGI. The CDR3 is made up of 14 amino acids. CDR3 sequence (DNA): TGTGCCAGCAGTTTGACCCTAGCCAAAAACATTCAGTACTTC. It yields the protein CASSLTLAKNIQYF.

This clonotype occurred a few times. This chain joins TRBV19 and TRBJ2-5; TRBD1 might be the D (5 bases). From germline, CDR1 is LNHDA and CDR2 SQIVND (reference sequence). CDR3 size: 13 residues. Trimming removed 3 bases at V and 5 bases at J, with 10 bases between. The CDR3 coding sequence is TGTGCCAGTAGTATTGCAGGGTCGGAGACCCAGTACTTC. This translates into CASSIAGSETQYF. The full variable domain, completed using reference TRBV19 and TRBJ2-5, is DGGITQSPKYLFRKEGQNVTLSCEQNLNHDAMYWYRQDPGQGLRLIYYSQIVNDFQKGDIAEGYSVSREKKESFPLTVTSAQKNPTAFYLCASSIAGSETQYFGPGTRLLVL.

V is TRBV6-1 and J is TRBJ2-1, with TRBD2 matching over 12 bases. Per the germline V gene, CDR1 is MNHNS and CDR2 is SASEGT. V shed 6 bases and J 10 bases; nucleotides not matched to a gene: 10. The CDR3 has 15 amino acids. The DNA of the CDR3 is TGTGCCAGCAGCCAGACTAGCGGGAGACGCTACGAGCAGTTCTTC. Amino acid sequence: CASSQTSGRRYEQFF.

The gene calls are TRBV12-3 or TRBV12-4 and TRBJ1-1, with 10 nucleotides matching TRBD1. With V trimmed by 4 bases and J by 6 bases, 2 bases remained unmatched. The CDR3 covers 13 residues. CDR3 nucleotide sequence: TGTGCCAGCAGTTATGGACAGGGGGCTGAAGCTTTCTTT. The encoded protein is CASSYGQGAEAFF.

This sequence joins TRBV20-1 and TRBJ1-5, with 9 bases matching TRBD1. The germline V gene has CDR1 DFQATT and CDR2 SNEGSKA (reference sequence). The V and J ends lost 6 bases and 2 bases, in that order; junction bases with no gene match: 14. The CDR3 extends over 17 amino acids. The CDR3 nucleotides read TGCAGTGCCTCCGATAACACAGGGGGCTTCCGCAATCAGCCCCAGCATTTT. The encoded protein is CSASDNTGGFRNQPQHF.

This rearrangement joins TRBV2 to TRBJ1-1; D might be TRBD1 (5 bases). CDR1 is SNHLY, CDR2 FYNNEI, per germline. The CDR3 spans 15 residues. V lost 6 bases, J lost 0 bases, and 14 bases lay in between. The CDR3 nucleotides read TGTGCCAGCAGGGAAAACAGGCGGGTGAACACTGAAGCTTTCTTT. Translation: CASRENRRVNTEAFF.

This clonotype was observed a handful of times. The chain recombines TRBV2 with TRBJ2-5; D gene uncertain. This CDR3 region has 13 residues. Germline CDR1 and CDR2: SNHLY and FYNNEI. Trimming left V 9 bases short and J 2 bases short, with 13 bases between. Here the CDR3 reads CASLPDGQETQYF. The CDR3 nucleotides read TGTGCCAGTCTCCCGGACGGGCAAGAGACCCAGTACTTC. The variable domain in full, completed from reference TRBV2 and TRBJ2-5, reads EPEVTQTPSHQVTQMGQEVILRCVPISNHLYFYWYRQILGQKVEFLVSFYNNEISEKSEIFDDQFSVERPDGSNFTLKIRSTKLEDSAMYFCASLPDGQETQYFGPGTRLLVL.

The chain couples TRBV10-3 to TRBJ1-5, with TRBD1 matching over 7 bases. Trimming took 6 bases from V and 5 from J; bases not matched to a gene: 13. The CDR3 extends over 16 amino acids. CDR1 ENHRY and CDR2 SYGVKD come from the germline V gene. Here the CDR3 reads CAISDRLTGYDQPQHF. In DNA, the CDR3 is TGTGCCATCAGCGACCGCCTGACAGGGTACGATCAGCCCCAGCATTTT.

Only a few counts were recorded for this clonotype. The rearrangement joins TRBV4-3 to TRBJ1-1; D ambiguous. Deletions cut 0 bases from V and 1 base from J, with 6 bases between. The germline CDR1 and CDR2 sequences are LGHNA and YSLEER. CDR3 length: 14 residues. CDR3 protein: CASSQDYKNTEAFF. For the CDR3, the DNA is TGCGCCAGCAGCCAAGACTACAAGAACACTGAAGCTTTCTTT.

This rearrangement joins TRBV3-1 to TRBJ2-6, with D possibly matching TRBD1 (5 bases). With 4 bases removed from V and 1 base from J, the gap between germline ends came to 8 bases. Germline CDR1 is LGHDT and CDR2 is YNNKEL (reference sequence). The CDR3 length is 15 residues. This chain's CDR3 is CASSRDSSGANVLTF. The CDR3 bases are TGTGCCAGCAGCCGTGACAGTTCTGGGGCCAACGTCCTGACTTTC.

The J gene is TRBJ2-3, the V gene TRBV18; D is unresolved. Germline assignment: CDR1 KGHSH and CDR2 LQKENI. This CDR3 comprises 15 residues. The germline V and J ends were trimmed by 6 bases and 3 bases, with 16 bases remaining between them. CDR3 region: CASSPGAPGTDTQYF. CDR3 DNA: TGTGCCAGCTCGCCCGGCGCCCCCGGAACAGATACGCAGTATTTT. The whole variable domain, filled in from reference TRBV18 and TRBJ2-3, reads NAGVMQNPRHLVRRRGQEARLRCSPMKGHSHVYWYRQLPEEGLKFMVYLQKENIIDESGMPKERFSAEFPKEGPSILRIQQVVRGDSAAYFCASSPGAPGTDTQYFGPGTRLTVL.

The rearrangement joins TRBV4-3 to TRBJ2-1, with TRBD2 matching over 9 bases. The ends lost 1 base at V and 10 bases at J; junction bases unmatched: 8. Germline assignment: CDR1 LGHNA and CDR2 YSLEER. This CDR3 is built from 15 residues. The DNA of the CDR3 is TGCGCCAGCAGCCAAGGGGCGGGAGGGCCAGGGGAGCAGTTCTTC. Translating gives CASSQGAGGPGEQFF.

The CDR3 loop reads CASSREGTDTQYF. The CDR3 coding sequence is TGTGCCAGCAGCCGGGAGGGCACAGATACGCAGTATTTT. The chain couples TRBV12-3 or TRBV12-4 to TRBJ2-3; 7 bases agree with TRBD2. This CDR3 region has 13 residues. The V and J ends lost 6 bases and 1 base, in that order; junction bases with no gene match: 1.

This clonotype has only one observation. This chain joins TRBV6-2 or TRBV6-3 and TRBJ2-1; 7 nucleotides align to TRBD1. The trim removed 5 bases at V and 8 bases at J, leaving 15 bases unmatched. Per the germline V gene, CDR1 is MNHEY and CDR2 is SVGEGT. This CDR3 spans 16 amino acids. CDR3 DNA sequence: TGTGCCAGCAGTGCTGGGGCGGACAGGCGGCACGATGAGCAGTTCTTC. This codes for CASSAGADRRHDEQFF.

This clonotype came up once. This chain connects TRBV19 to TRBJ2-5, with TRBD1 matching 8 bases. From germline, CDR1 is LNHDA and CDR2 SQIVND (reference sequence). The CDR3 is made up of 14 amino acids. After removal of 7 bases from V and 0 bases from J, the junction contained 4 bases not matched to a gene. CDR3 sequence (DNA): TGTGCCAGTACGGGACAGGACCACCAAGAGACCCAGTACTTC. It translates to CASTGQDHQETQYF.

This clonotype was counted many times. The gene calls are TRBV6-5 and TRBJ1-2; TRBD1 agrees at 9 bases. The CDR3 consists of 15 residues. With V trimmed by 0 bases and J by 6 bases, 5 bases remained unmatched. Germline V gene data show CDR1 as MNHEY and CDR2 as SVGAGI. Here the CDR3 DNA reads TGTGCCAGCAGTTACTCCCCTACAGGGGGCGATGGCTACACCTTC. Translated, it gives CASSYSPTGGDGYTF.

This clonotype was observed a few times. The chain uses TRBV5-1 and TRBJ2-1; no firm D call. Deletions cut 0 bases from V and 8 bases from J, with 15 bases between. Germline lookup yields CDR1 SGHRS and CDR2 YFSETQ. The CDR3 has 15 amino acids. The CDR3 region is CASSLVGTLPDEQFF. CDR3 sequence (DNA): TGCGCCAGCAGCTTGGTAGGAACCCTCCCCGATGAGCAGTTCTTC.

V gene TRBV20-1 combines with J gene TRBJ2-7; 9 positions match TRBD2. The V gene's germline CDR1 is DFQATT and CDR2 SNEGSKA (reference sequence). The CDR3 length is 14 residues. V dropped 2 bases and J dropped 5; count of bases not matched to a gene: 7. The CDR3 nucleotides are TGCAGTGCTAGAAATAGCGGGAGCACGGACGAGCAGTACTTC. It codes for CSARNSGSTDEQYF.

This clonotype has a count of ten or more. CDR3 bases: TGCAGCGTTCAGCCACCGAGGGACTATGGCTACACCTTC. This encodes CSVQPPRDYGYTF. The rearrangement uses TRBV29-1 and TRBJ1-2, with D unresolved. This CDR3 region has 13 residues. Germline V CDR1 and CDR2: SQVTM, ANQGSEA. The V gene lost 5 bases and the J gene lost 3 bases, with 13 bases spanning the gap.

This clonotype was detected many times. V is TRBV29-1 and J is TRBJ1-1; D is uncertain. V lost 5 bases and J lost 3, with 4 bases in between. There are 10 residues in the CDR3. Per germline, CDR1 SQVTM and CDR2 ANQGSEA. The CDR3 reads CSVTDTEAFF. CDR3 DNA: TGCAGCGTTACGGACACTGAAGCTTTCTTT.

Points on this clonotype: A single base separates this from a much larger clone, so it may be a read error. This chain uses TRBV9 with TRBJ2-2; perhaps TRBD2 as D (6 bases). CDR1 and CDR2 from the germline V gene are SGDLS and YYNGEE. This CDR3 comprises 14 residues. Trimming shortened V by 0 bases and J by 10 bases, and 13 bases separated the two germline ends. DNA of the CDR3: TGTGCCAGCAGCGTAGCTAGCGAGAGCGTGGAGCTGTTTTTT. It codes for CASSVASESVELFF.

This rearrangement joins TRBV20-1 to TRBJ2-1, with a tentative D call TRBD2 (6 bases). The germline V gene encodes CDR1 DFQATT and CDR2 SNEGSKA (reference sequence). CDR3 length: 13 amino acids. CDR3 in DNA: TGCAGCGTCCCGGGACTTGGGGCCAATGAGCAGTTCTTC. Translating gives CSVPGLGANEQFF.

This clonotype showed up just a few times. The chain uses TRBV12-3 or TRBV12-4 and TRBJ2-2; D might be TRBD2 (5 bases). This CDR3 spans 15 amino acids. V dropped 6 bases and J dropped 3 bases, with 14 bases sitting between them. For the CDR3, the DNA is TGTGCCAGCAGGAAAGAAGCGGATTACACCGGGGAGCTGTTTTTT. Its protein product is CASRKEADYTGELFF.

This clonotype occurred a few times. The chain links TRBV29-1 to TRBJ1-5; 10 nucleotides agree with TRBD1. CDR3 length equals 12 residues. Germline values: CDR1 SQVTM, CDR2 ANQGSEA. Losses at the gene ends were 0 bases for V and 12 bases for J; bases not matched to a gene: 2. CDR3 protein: CSVEEGTGDQHF. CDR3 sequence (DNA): TGCAGCGTTGAAGAAGGGACAGGGGACCAGCATTTT.

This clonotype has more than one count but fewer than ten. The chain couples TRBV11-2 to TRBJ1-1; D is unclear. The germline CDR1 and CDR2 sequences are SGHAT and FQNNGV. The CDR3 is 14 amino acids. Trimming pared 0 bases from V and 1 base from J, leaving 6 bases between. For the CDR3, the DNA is TGTGCCAGCAGCTTAGACAGCCCGAACACTGAAGCTTTCTTT. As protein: CASSLDSPNTEAFF.

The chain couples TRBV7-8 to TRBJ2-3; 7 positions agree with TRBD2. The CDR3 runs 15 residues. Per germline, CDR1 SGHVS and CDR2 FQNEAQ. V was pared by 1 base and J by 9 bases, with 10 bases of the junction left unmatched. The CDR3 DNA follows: TGTGCCAGCAGCTTAGATCAGGTCGGGGAGGGGACGCAGTATTTT. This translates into CASSLDQVGEGTQYF.

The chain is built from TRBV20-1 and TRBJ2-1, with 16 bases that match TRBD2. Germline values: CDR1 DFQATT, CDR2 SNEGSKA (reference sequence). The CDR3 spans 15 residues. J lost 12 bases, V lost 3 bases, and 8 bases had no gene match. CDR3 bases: TGCAGTGCTAGGGCGGGACTAGCGGGAGGGCCCCGGCAGTTCTTC. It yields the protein CSARAGLAGGPRQFF.

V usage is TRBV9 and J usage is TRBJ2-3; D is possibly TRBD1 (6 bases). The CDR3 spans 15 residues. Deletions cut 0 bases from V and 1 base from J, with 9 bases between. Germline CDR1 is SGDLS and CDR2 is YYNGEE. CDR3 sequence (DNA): TGTGCCAGCAGCGTAGGGGGGCAGGGCACAGATACGCAGTATTTT. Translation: CASSVGGQGTDTQYF.

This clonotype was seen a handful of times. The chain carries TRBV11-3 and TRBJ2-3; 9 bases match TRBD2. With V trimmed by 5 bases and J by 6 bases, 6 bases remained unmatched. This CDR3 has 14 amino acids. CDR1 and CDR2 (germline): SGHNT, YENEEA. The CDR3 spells CASSPGLAPDTQYF. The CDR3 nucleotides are TGTGCCAGCAGCCCAGGACTAGCGCCGGATACGCAGTATTTT.

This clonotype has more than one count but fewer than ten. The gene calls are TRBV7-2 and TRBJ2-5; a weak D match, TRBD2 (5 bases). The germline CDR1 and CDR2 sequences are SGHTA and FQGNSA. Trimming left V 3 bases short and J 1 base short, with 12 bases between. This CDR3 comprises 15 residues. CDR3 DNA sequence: TGTGCCAGCAGCTTCGGAGGTAGAGGCCAAGAGACCCAGTACTTC. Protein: CASSFGGRGQETQYF. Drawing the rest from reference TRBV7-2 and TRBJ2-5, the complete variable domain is GAGVSQSPSNKVTEKGKDVELRCDPISGHTALYWYRQSLGQGLEFLIYFQGNSAPDKSGLPSDRFSAERTGGSVSTLTIQRTQQEDSAVYLCASSFGGRGQETQYFGPGTRLLVL.

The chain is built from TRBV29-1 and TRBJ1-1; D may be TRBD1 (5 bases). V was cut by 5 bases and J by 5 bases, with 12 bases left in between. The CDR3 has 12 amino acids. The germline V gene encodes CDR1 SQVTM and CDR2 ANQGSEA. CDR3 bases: TGCAGCGTTAGGGGATCGGGAACTGAAGCTTTCTTT. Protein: CSVRGSGTEAFF.